The rows below give T cell receptor beta chains drawn from one sample of a study of blood T cells in healthy people across ages. Via MiXCR, TCRdb re-called the 5' RACE reads, giving one row per CDR3 protein. Counted here are around 1.7 million distinct CDR3 sequences, 28% occurring once; the ten biggest clones make up 7.7%. Specimen: blood. Every receptor here comes from a woman aged 25 to 39 in good health. The CDR3 runs from the conserved cysteine through the conserved F or W. Each record gives: clone size, V gene, D gene, J gene, CDR3 DNA, CDR3 protein. A D gene is named only where the DNA matches it firmly. Clone sizes are given selectively: once, few, many, or a class where the clone is expanded.

size: -
V: TRBV6-8
D: -
J: TRBJ1-2
DNA: TGTGCCAGCAGTTCTTGGACGGTGGAGGCGTATGGCTACACCTTC
CDR3: CASSSWTVEAYGYTF

size: -
V: TRBV12-3/TRBV12-4
D: -
J: TRBJ2-1
DNA: TGTGCCAGCAGTCCAAATGGCCGGGGCTACAATGAGCAGTTCTTC
CDR3: CASSPNGRGYNEQFF

size: -
V: TRBV2
D: TRBD2
J: TRBJ2-5
DNA: TGTGCCAGCAGTCCAACTCTAGCGGGGGAAGAGACCCAGTACTTC
CDR3: CASSPTLAGEETQYF

size: -
V: TRBV3-1
D: TRBD2
J: TRBJ2-7
DNA: TGTGCCAGCAGCCACCTGACTAGCGGGAGTGGCTCCGAGCAGTACTTC
CDR3: CASSHLTSGSGSEQYF

size: -
V: TRBV7-3
D: TRBD2
J: TRBJ2-3
DNA: TGTGCCAGCAGCCAGACTAGCGGGGGGGCCGTGGATACGCAGTATTTT
CDR3: CASSQTSGGAVDTQYF

size: few
V: TRBV25-1
D: -
J: TRBJ1-6
DNA: TGTGCCAGCAGTGCCCGAGGACAATCTTCACCCCTCCACTTT
CDR3: CASSARGQSSPLHF

size: few
V: TRBV12-3/TRBV12-4
D: -
J: TRBJ2-1
DNA: TGTGCCAGCAGGTTGGGGGAGACCGTAAATGAGCAGTTCTTC
CDR3: CASRLGETVNEQFF

size: few
V: TRBV20-1
D: -
J: TRBJ2-5
DNA: TGCAGTGCTAGAGATGTTTATGGCAACCAAGAGACCCAGTACTTC
CDR3: CSARDVYGNQETQYF

size: many
V: TRBV10-3
D: -
J: TRBJ2-5
DNA: TGTGCCATCAGCTTAGCAGGGGTATTGGATGAGACCCAGTACTTC
CDR3: CAISLAGVLDETQYF

size: -
V: TRBV27
D: TRBD1
J: TRBJ2-1
DNA: TGTGCCAGCACCCTAAGAATGGGACAGAGCTCCTACAATGAGCAGTTCTTC
CDR3: CASTLRMGQSSYNEQFF

size: -
V: TRBV14
D: -
J: TRBJ2-1
DNA: TGTGCCAGCAGCCTCCTCGGGGGAGGTGATGAGCAGTTCTTC
CDR3: CASSLLGGGDEQFF

size: -
V: TRBV14
D: TRBD2
J: TRBJ2-5
DNA: TGTGCCAGCAGCCAAGTTATGAGGGCTAGCGGGAGGACGGAGACCCAGTACTTC
CDR3: CASSQVMRASGRTETQYF

size: once
V: TRBV7-6
D: -
J: TRBJ2-2
DNA: TGTGCCAGCAGCTTAGCCGGGGGGCCCGGCGGGGAGCTGTTTTTT
CDR3: CASSLAGGPGGELFF

size: many
V: TRBV10-2
D: -
J: TRBJ2-7
DNA: TGCGCCAGCAGTGAGTCAGGTGTTTCCTACGAGCAGTACTTC
CDR3: CASSESGVSYEQYF

size: -
V: TRBV7-2
D: -
J: TRBJ2-1
DNA: TGTGCCAGCAGCGCTGGACAGGTAGTCGGGGGAAATGAGCAGTTCTTC
CDR3: CASSAGQVVGGNEQFF

size: few
V: TRBV27
D: -
J: TRBJ2-1
DNA: TGTGCCAGCCCCCGGGGCGGGAACTGGAATGAGCAGTTCTTC
CDR3: CASPRGGNWNEQFF

size: -
V: TRBV20-1
D: -
J: TRBJ1-5
DNA: TGCAGTGCTAGAGATTTCGGGAGACCCATGCCCCAGCATTTT
CDR3: CSARDFGRPMPQHF

size: many
V: TRBV29-1
D: -
J: TRBJ2-1
DNA: TGCAGCGCTAGACTAGGGACGAGCTCCTACAATGAGCAGTTCTTC
CDR3: CSARLGTSSYNEQFF

size: -
V: TRBV5-1
D: -
J: TRBJ2-1
DNA: TGCGCCAGCAGTTACCTTTCCCCGGTCGATGAGCAGTTCTTC
CDR3: CASSYLSPVDEQFF

size: few
V: TRBV11-2
D: TRBD1
J: TRBJ2-7
DNA: TGTGCCAGCAGCTCCTTGCGACAGGGGATCGAGCAGTACTTC
CDR3: CASSSLRQGIEQYF

size: few
V: TRBV5-1
D: -
J: TRBJ1-2
DNA: TGCGCCAGCACTGCTGGGCTGGCTAACTATGGCTACACCTTC
CDR3: CASTAGLANYGYTF

size: few
V: TRBV10-2
D: -
J: TRBJ1-2
DNA: TGCGCCAGCAGTGAGTTGCCTCAGGGCTACTATGGCTACACCTTC
CDR3: CASSELPQGYYGYTF

size: many
V: TRBV29-1
D: TRBD2
J: TRBJ2-1
DNA: TGCAGCGCAGTAGCGGGGGCCCCATATAATGAGCAGTTCTTC
CDR3: CSAVAGAPYNEQFF

size: -
V: TRBV20-1
D: TRBD2
J: TRBJ2-1
DNA: TGCAGTGCCATTAAACGGGGCCGGGGGGGCGATGAGCAGTTCTTC
CDR3: CSAIKRGRGGDEQFF

size: -
V: TRBV5-4
D: -
J: TRBJ2-5
DNA: TGTGCCAGCAGCTTGGTTGGCAGAGAGGCCGGGACCCAGTACTTC
CDR3: CASSLVGREAGTQYF

size: -
V: TRBV5-6
D: -
J: TRBJ2-2
DNA: TGTGCCAGCAGCCCCTTCCACGGCGGGGAGCTGTTTTTT
CDR3: CASSPFHGGELFF